This is a list of T cell receptor beta chains from one sample in a study of cytomegalovirus exposure and HLA in healthy donors. The repertoire was sequenced with immunoSEQ multiplex PCR; TCRdb's copy has only in-frame clones and lacks some. Here the sample spans roughly 150,000 clones, 85% to 90% being singletons. Sample: PBMCs. These receptors originate from a man aged 18 to 30 in good health and CMV-seropositive. The CDR3 runs from the conserved cysteine through the conserved F or W. Part of the rows lack a size; the others show once, few, many or a class for expanded clones.

V gene,clone size,CDR3 length,J gene,CDR3 protein
TRBV19,.,14,TRBJ1-2,CASSIDTGLYGYTF
TRBV7-8,.,15,TRBJ2-2,CASSRGQGSTGELFF
TRBV18,few,16,TRBJ2-2,CASSPPGQGQTGELFF
TRBV6-1,.,16,TRBJ2-7,CASSEDLDRGTYEQYF
TRBV9,once,19,TRBJ2-1,CASSAGLAGDTFLPDEQFF
TRBV7-3,.,15,TRBJ2-5,CASSSRTGGKETQYF
TRBV6-1,.,12,TRBJ2-7,CASSEVREEQYF
TRBV11-2,.,18,TRBJ2-1,CASSFNSGGPSSYNEQFF
TRBV28,.,14,TRBJ2-1,CASSRIYLYNEQFF
TRBV10-3,.,15,TRBJ1-2,CAISGGTAKNYGYTF
TRBV7-9,few,16,TRBJ2-1,CASSSFTGLVYNEQFF
TRBV29-1,.,16,TRBJ2-5,CSVAYPGGRGGETQYF
TRBV19,.,14,TRBJ2-1,CASSITSGRDEQFF
TRBV9,many,16,TRBJ1-3,CASSVAPWSTGNTIYF
TRBV27,.,14,TRBJ1-1,CASRSGQGNTEAFF
TRBV29-1,.,18,TRBJ2-7,CSVEELAGVGGVTYEQYF
TRBV28,.,16,TRBJ1-5,CASSSDRVRGNQPQHF
TRBV6-1,.,15,TRBJ1-5,CASSDWGVVGQPQHF
TRBV10-3,.,16,TRBJ2-7,CAISAGITSGSYEQYF
TRBV19,.,12,TRBJ1-2,CASIQGDYGYTF
TRBV7-9,few,15,TRBJ1-3,CASSLTDNSGNTIYF
TRBV5-1,once,14,TRBJ2-5,CASSFSTGRETQYF
TRBV14,.,15,TRBJ1-2,CASSRTGDANYGYTF
TRBV9,.,13,TRBJ2-7,CASSVGLTYEQYF
TRBV7-2,.,15,TRBJ1-2,CASSHAPGQGYGYTF
TRBV7-9,.,17,TRBJ2-7,CASSPPGRSDLAYEQYF
TRBV27,.,15,TRBJ1-2,CASSLSIQKNYGYTF
TRBV5-1,.,14,TRBJ2-1,CASSETSGSSEQFF
TRBV2,.,16,TRBJ2-1,CASSDYLTARYNEQFF
TRBV28,.,14,TRBJ2-1,CASSSLVAYNEQFF
TRBV5-1,few,14,TRBJ1-5,CASSPDSPNQPQHF
TRBV6-6,.,16,TRBJ2-1,CASSLQVLFSYNEQFF
TRBV28,once,12,TRBJ2-3,CASSSSSGTQYF
TRBV7-9,.,13,TRBJ2-3,CAGRQGTTDTQYF
TRBV30,.,18,TRBJ2-3,CAWSVSAGGPSSTDTQYF
TRBV9,few,17,TRBJ2-1,CASSPASGNAAYNEQFF
TRBV7-2,.,13,TRBJ2-7,CASSSPEWNEQYF
TRBV2,.,14,TRBJ2-1,CASIEQGPGMKQFF
TRBV5-1,.,14,TRBJ2-1,CASSPASGRNEQFF
TRBV12-5,.,16,TRBJ1-3,CASVMGAPSSGNTIYF
TRBV6-5,.,14,TRBJ2-7,CASSYGGATYEQYF
TRBV27,.,19,TRBJ1-2,CASYGSRNDRTGKGYGYTF
TRBV6-6,.,12,TRBJ2-7,CASSLQDYEQYF
TRBV2,.,15,TRBJ2-2,CASRRGTRNTGELFF
TRBV2,once,17,TRBJ2-3,CASRGTSGRSGLDTQYF
TRBV30,few,15,TRBJ1-5,CAWTKQGVFNQPQHF
TRBV11-3,.,13,TRBJ2-7,CASSLRQGYEQYF
TRBV30,.,16,TRBJ2-2,CAWSTGLAGTTGELFF
TRBV6-5,.,13,TRBJ2-5,CTAGVGSLETQYF
TRBV7-2,.,13,TRBJ1-1,CASSSPGRTEAFF